This is a list of T cell receptor beta chains from one sample in a study of control samples from healthy donors and cancer patients. Clones were read by immunoSEQ multiplex PCR, and TCRdb kept only the in-frame ones, dropping some. In the table there are some 78,000 clones, roughly nine tenths of which are singletons. The sequenced material came from blood. The receptors were sampled from an older woman in good health. Each CDR3 is given with its conserved first and last residue. The D gene is left open where the match is weak. Clone sizes are given selectively: once, few, many, or a class where the clone is expanded.

TRBJ2-7	TRBD2	TRBV27	14	-	TGTGCCAGCAGCTTAGCGGGAGTAGGATACGAGCAGTACTTC	CASSLAGVGYEQYF
TRBJ1-4	TRBD1	TRBV5-1	15	-	TGCGCCAGCAGCTTGGCCGGACAGGGGAATGAAAAACTGTTTTTT	CASSLAGQGNEKLFF
TRBJ2-7	-	TRBV10-3	14	-	TGTGCCATCAGTTTCGAAAACATAGGCTACGAGCAGTACTTC	CAISFENIGYEQYF
TRBJ2-5	-	TRBV6-5	13	-	TGTGCCAGCAGTTACGATGGGGGCTGGACCCAGTACTTC	CASSYDGGWTQYF
TRBJ2-5	TRBD1	TRBV12-5	14	-	TGTGCTAGCACCCGGGACAGGGGGCGAGAGACCCAGTACTTC	CASTRDRGRETQYF
TRBJ2-1	-	TRBV5-1	16	-	TGCGCCAGCGTCCTGGGGGGGCCGAGCTCCTACAATGAGCAGTTCTTC	CASVLGGPSSYNEQFF
TRBJ1-3	TRBD1	TRBV4-3	18	-	TGCGCCAGCAGCCAAGATTCGGGACAGGGGGTCTCTGGAAACACCATATATTTT	CASSQDSGQGVSGNTIYF
TRBJ2-1	TRBD2	TRBV10-3	15	-	TGTGCCATCAGTGAGTCTCAGGGACTAGCAGGTGAGCAGTTCTTC	CAISESQGLAGEQFF
TRBJ1-6	-	TRBV7-9	13	-	TGTGCCAGCAGCTCGACAGGCCCTTCACCCCTCCACTTT	CASSSTGPSPLHF
TRBJ2-5	-	TRBV6-6	14	-	TGTGCCAGCAGCACGGCGGGACTCCAAGAGACCCAGTACTTC	CASSTAGLQETQYF
TRBJ1-1	-	TRBV4-1	15	once	TGCGCCAGCAGGCCCAAACCCGTTGTGGGCACTGAAGCTTTCTTT	CASRPKPVVGTEAFF
TRBJ1-1	-	TRBV9	13	-	TGTGCCAGCAGCGTAGCTCAGGGCACTGAAGCTTTCTTT	CASSVAQGTEAFF
TRBJ1-6	-	TRBV7-2	15	-	TGTGCCAGCAGCTTACCCCAGGGAGATAATTCACCCCTCCACTTT	CASSLPQGDNSPLHF
TRBJ2-3	-	TRBV28	15	-	TGTGCCAGCAGTTTATCCGGACGAAACACAGATACGCAGTATTTT	CASSLSGRNTDTQYF
TRBJ2-1	-	TRBV7-2	14	-	TGTGCCAGCAGCCCCTATCGGGCTGACAATGAGCAGTTCTTC	CASSPYRADNEQFF
TRBJ2-1	TRBD2	TRBV3-1/TRBV3-2	15	-	TGTGCCAGCAGCCAAAACGGCGGGGGGAACAATGAGCAGTTCTTC	CASSQNGGGNNEQFF
TRBJ2-7	-	TRBV14	15	-	TGTGCCAGCAGCCCTCCCGGGACTTTGATTACGAGGCAGTACTTC	CASSPPGTLITRQYF
TRBJ2-7	-	TRBV7-2	13	-	TGTGCCAGCAGCACTTCGGACGGCTACGAGCAGTACTTC	CASSTSDGYEQYF
TRBJ1-1	-	TRBV7-2	16	-	TGTGCCAGCAGCCTGGGACGGATGGGGTGGAACACTGAAGCTTTCTTT	CASSLGRMGWNTEAFF
TRBJ1-1	-	TRBV6-1	16	-	TGTGCCAGCAGTGATCCCCCAGGCGGGGGAGATACTGAAGCTTTCTTT	CASSDPPGGGDTEAFF
TRBJ1-2	-	TRBV6-5	11	-	TGTGCCAGCAGTTCTCTCCGTGGCTACACCTTC	CASSSLRGYTF
TRBJ2-1	TRBD2	TRBV9	15	-	TGTGCCAGCCAGGTTGGGGAGGGGTCGTACAATGAGCAGTTCTTC	CASQVGEGSYNEQFF
TRBJ2-1	TRBD1	TRBV3-1/TRBV3-2	15	-	TGTGCCAGCAGCCAAGCAGGGGGCTCCTACAATGAGCAGTTCTTC	CASSQAGGSYNEQFF
TRBJ1-4	TRBD1	TRBV11-2	14	-	TGTGCCAGCAGCTTAGGGCAGGGGGCGGAAAAACTGTTTTTT	CASSLGQGAEKLFF
TRBJ2-1	-	TRBV7-2	16	-	TGTGCCAGCAGCTTAGGCGGCGGGATAGTATTCAATGAGCAGTTCTTC	CASSLGGGIVFNEQFF
TRBJ2-6	-	TRBV5-8	19	once	TGTGCCAGCTTCCTCGGGCACTTGAATCCCCTCTCTGGGGCCAACGTCCTGACTTTC	CASFLGHLNPLSGANVLTF
TRBJ1-2	-	TRBV30	15	-	TGTGCCTGGATCCCTTTCGATCAGGGATACTATGGCTACACCTTC	CAWIPFDQGYYGYTF
TRBJ2-7	-	TRBV7-4	16	-	TGTGCCAGCAGCCCCTACACAGGGTTGACGTGTTACGAGCAGTACTTC	CASSPYTGLTCYEQYF
TRBJ1-5	TRBD1	TRBV7-2	14	-	TGTGCCAGCAGCTCCACAGGGGCCGGTCAGCCCCAGCATTTT	CASSSTGAGQPQHF
TRBJ2-1	-	TRBV6-5	14	-	TGTGCCAGCAGTTACAGACTCCGGCGGGATGAGCAGTTCTTC	CASSYRLRRDEQFF
TRBJ2-1	-	TRBV4-1	16	-	TGCGCCAGCAGCTACGGAAATGGGCCACGGGGAAATGAGCAGTTCTTC	CASSYGNGPRGNEQFF